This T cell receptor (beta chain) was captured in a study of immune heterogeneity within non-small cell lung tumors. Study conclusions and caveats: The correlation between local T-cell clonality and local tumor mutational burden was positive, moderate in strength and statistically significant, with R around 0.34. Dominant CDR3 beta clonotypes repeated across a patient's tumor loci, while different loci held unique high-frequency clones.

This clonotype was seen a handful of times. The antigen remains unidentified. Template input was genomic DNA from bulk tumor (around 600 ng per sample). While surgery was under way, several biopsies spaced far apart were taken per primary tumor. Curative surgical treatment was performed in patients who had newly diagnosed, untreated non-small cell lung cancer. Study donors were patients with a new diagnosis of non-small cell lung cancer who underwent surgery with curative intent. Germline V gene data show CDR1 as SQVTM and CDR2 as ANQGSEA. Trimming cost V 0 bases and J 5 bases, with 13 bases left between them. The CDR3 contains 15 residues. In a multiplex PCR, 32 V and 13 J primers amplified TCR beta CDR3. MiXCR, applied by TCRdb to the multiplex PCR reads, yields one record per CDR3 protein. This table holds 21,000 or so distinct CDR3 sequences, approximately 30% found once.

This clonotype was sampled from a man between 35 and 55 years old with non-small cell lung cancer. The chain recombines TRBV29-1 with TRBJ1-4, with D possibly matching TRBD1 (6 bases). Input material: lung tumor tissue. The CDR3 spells CSVEDPGTSNEKLFF. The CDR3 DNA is TGCAGCGTTGAAGATCCTGGGACATCCAATGAAAAACTGTTTTTT.